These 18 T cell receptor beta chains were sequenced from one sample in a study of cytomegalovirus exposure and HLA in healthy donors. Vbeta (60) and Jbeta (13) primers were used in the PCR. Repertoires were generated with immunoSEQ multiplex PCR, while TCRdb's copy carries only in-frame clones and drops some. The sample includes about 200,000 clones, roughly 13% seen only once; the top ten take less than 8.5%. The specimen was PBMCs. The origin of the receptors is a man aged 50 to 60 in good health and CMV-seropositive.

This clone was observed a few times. The CDR3: CASSERPGLGAGELFF. In DNA, the CDR3 is TGTGCCAGCAGTGAACGCCCCGGATTAGGAGCCGGGGAGCTGTTTTTT. The V and J genes are TRBV25-1 and TRBJ2-2, with D unclear. This CDR3 is 16 amino acids long. V was trimmed by 2 bases and J by 6 bases, leaving 16 bases between them. CDR1 and CDR2 from the germline V gene are MGHDK and SYGVNS.

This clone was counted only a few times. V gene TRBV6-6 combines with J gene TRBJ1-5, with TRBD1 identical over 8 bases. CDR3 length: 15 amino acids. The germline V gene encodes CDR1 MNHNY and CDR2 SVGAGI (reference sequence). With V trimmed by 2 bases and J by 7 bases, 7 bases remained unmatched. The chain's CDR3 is CASSYPDRGGQPQHF. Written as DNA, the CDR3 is TGTGCCAGCAGTTACCCTGACAGGGGAGGACAGCCCCAGCATTTT.

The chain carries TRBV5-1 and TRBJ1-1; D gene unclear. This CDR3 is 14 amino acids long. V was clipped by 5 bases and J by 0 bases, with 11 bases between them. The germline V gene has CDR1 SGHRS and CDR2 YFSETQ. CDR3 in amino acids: CASRLDGMNTEAFF. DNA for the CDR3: TGCGCCAGCAGACTGGACGGGATGAACACTGAAGCTTTCTTT.

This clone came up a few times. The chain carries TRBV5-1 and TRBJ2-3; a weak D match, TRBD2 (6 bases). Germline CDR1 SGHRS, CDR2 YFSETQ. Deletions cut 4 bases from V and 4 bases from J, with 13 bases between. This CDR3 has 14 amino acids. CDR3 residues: CASSRTGSPDTQYF. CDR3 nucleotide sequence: TGCGCCAGCAGCCGCACCGGGAGTCCAGATACGCAGTATTTT.

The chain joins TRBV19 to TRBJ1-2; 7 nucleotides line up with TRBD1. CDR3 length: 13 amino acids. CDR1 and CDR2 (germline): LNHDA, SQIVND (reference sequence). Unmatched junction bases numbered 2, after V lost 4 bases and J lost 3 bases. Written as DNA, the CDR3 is TGTGCCAGTAGTACTACAGGGGACTATGGCTACACCTTC. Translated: CASSTTGDYGYTF.

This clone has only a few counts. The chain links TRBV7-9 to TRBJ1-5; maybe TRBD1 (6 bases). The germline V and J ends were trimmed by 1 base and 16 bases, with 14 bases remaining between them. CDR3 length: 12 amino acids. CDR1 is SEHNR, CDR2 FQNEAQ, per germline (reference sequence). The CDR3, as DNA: TGTGCCAGCAGCTTAGAAGAGGGGGTAAGTCATTTT. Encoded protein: CASSLEEGVSHF.

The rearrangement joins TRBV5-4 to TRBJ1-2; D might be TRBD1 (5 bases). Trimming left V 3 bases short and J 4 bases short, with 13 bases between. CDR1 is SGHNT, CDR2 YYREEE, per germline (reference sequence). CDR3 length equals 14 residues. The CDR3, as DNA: TGTGCCAGCAGCTCCTCCGACAGACCCTATGGCTACACCTTC. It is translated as CASSSSDRPYGYTF.

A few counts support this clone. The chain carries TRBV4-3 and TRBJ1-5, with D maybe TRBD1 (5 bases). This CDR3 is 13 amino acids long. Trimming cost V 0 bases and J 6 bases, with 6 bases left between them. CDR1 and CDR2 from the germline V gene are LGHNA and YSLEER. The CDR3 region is CASSQDRVQPQHF. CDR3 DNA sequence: TGCGCCAGCAGCCAAGACAGGGTTCAGCCCCAGCATTTT.

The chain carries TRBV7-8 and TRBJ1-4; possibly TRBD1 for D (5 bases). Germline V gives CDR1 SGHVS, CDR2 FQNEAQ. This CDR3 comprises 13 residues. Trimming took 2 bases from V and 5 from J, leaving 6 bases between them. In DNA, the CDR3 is TGTGCCAGCAGCTTATCAGGGAATGAAAAACTGTTTTTT. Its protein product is CASSLSGNEKLFF.

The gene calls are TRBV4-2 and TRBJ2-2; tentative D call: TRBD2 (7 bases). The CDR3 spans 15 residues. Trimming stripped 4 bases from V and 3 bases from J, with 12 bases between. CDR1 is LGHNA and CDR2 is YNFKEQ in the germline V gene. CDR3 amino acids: CASSRGGADTGELFF. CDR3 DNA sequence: TGTGCCAGCAGCCGGGGGGGGGCGGACACCGGGGAGCTGTTTTTT.

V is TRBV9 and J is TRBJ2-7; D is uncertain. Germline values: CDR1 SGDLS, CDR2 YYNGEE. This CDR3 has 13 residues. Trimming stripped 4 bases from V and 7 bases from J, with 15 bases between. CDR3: CASSPIKSGEQYF. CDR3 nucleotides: TGTGCCAGCAGCCCAATCAAGTCCGGGGAGCAGTACTTC.

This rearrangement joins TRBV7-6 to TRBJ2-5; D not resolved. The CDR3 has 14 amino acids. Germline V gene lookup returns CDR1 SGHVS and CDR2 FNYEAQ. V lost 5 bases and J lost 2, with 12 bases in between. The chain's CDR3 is CASSPRFGQETQYF. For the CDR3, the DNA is TGTGCCAGCAGCCCGCGGTTCGGACAAGAGACCCAGTACTTC.

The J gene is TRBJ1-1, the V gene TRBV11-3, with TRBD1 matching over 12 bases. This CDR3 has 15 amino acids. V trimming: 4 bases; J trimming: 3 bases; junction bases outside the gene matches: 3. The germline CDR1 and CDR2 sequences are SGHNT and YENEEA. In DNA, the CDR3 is TGTGCCAGCAGCTCGGGACAGGGGGCTTACACTGAAGCTTTCTTT. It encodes CASSSGQGAYTEAFF.

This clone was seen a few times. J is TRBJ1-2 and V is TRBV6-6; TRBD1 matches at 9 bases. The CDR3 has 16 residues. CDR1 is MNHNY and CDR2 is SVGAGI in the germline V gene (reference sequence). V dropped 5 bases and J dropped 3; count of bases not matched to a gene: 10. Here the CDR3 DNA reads TGTGCCAGCAGTACGGCCGGGACAGGGATTGACTATGGCTACACCTTC. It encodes CASSTAGTGIDYGYTF.

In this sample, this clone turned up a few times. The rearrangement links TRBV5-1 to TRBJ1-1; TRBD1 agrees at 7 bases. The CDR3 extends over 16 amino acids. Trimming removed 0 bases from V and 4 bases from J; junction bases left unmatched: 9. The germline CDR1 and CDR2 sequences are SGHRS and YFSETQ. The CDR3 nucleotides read TGCGCCAGCAGCTTGGCCGGGTTAAACAGGGGCACTGAAGCTTTCTTT. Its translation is CASSLAGLNRGTEAFF.

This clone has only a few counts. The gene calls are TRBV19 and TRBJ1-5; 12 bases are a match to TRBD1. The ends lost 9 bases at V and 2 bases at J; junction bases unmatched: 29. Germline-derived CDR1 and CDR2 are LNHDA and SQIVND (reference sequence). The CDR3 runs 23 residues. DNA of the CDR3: TGTGCCAGCCTGGGGACAGGGGGCTCTGTTGGCTCAGGGGGCTCTGTTGGCAATCAGCCCCAGCATTTT. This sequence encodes CASLGTGGSVGSGGSVGNQPQHF.

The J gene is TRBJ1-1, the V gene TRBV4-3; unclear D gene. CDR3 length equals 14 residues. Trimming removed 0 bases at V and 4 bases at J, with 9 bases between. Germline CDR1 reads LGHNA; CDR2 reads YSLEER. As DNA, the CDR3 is TGCGCCAGCAGCCAAGATTGGGAGGGCACTGAAGCTTTCTTT. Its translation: CASSQDWEGTEAFF.

DNA for the CDR3: TGTGCCAGCAGTCAGACAGTAGGGATCTATGGCTACACCTTC. Translating it yields CASSQTVGIYGYTF. This chain uses TRBV6-5 with TRBJ1-2; D is perhaps TRBD1 (5 bases). Trimming pared 5 bases from V and 4 bases from J, leaving 14 bases between. The CDR3 spans 14 residues. The V gene's germline CDR1 is MNHEY and CDR2 SVGAGI.